This is a list of T cell receptor beta chains from one sample in a study of cytomegalovirus exposure and HLA in healthy donors. Repertoires were generated with immunoSEQ multiplex PCR, while TCRdb's copy carries only in-frame clones and drops some. Among roughly 82,000 clones, over 60% were seen once, and the ten largest hold around 10%. The sequenced sample consisted of PBMCs. The receptors were sampled from a woman between 35 and 50 years old in good health and CMV-seropositive. Each CDR3 is given with its conserved first and last residue. Each record gives: clone size, J gene, V gene, D gene, CDR3 protein, CDR3 DNA. The D gene is left open where the match is weak. The size field is filled for only some rows; it gives once, few, many or a size class.

abundance: -; j_gene: TRBJ1-3; v_gene: TRBV7-9; d_gene: -; CDR3aa: CASSLQGGNSGNTIYF; CDR3nt: TGTGCCAGCAGCTTACAAGGAGGCAACTCTGGAAACACCATATATTTT
abundance: -; j_gene: TRBJ1-5; v_gene: TRBV28; d_gene: TRBD1; CDR3aa: CASSFITQGANQPQHF; CDR3nt: TGTGCCAGCAGTTTCATAACACAGGGGGCGAATCAGCCCCAGCATTTT
abundance: -; j_gene: TRBJ1-3; v_gene: TRBV7-8; d_gene: -; CDR3aa: CASSSPGGSPSSGNTIYF; CDR3nt: TGTGCCAGCAGCTCCCCGGGGGGCAGCCCTTCCTCTGGAAACACCATATATTTT
abundance: -; j_gene: TRBJ2-7; v_gene: TRBV5-6; d_gene: TRBD2; CDR3aa: CASSPGGGNREQYF; CDR3nt: TGTGCCAGCAGCCCGGGGGGGGGTAATCGCGAGCAGTACTTC
abundance: -; j_gene: TRBJ1-2; v_gene: TRBV6-6; d_gene: -; CDR3aa: CASSLTSGPYGYTF; CDR3nt: TGTGCCAGCAGCTTAACTAGCGGGCCTTATGGCTACACCTTC
abundance: -; j_gene: TRBJ2-1; v_gene: TRBV19; d_gene: -; CDR3aa: CASRKEGARNEQFF; CDR3nt: TGTGCCAGTAGGAAGGAGGGGGCACGAAATGAGCAGTTCTTC
abundance: -; j_gene: TRBJ1-5; v_gene: TRBV2; d_gene: -; CDR3aa: CASRGQGTSNQPQHF; CDR3nt: TGTGCCAGCAGGGGGCAGGGTACTAGCAATCAGCCCCAGCATTTT
abundance: -; j_gene: TRBJ1-6; v_gene: TRBV7-2; d_gene: -; CDR3aa: CASSLGITDSPLHF; CDR3nt: TGTGCCAGCAGCTTGGGCATCACGGATTCACCCCTCCACTTT
abundance: many; j_gene: TRBJ2-7; v_gene: TRBV28; d_gene: TRBD1; CDR3aa: CASSLPGQYSYEQYF; CDR3nt: TGTGCCAGCAGCCTACCGGGACAGTACTCCTACGAGCAGTACTTC
abundance: -; j_gene: TRBJ2-1; v_gene: TRBV28; d_gene: TRBD2; CDR3aa: CASAGQVAGVTYNEQFF; CDR3nt: TGTGCCAGCGCGGGCCAAGTAGCGGGGGTTACCTACAATGAGCAGTTCTTC
abundance: once; j_gene: TRBJ2-3; v_gene: TRBV27; d_gene: TRBD2; CDR3aa: CASSFDGRSTDTQYF; CDR3nt: TGTGCCAGCAGTTTTGACGGGAGGAGCACAGATACGCAGTATTTT
abundance: -; j_gene: TRBJ2-7; v_gene: TRBV30; d_gene: -; CDR3aa: CAWSGSYEQYF; CDR3nt: TGTGCCTGGTCTGGCAGCTACGAGCAGTACTTC
abundance: -; j_gene: TRBJ2-3; v_gene: TRBV30; d_gene: TRBD2; CDR3aa: CAWSVLGGRADTQYF; CDR3nt: TGTGCCTGGAGTGTACTTGGCGGGAGGGCCGATACGCAGTATTTT
abundance: -; j_gene: TRBJ1-5; v_gene: TRBV19; d_gene: TRBD1; CDR3aa: CASSTRQGADPQHF; CDR3nt: TGTGCCAGTAGTACCCGACAGGGGGCTGATCCCCAGCATTTT
abundance: once; j_gene: TRBJ2-2; v_gene: TRBV5-1; d_gene: TRBD1; CDR3aa: CASSLEVSDRGTGELFF; CDR3nt: TGCGCCAGCAGCTTGGAAGTTAGCGACAGGGGCACCGGGGAGCTGTTTTTT
abundance: -; j_gene: TRBJ1-4; v_gene: TRBV18; d_gene: TRBD1; CDR3aa: CASSLSTGSEGEKLFF; CDR3nt: TGTGCCAGCTCGCTCTCGACAGGGTCCGAGGGGGAAAAACTGTTTTTT
abundance: -; j_gene: TRBJ2-7; v_gene: TRBV10-1; d_gene: TRBD1; CDR3aa: CASSSGRGRFEQYF; CDR3nt: TGCGCCAGCAGTTCGGGCAGGGGGCGGTTCGAGCAGTACTTC
abundance: -; j_gene: TRBJ2-3; v_gene: TRBV30; d_gene: -; CDR3aa: CASRSFSAEGGDTQYF; CDR3nt: TGTGCCTCCCGCTCCTTCTCCGCGGAGGGCGGAGATACGCAGTATTTT
abundance: -; j_gene: TRBJ2-3; v_gene: TRBV19; d_gene: -; CDR3aa: CASSIPRAGDTQYF; CDR3nt: TGTGCCAGTAGTATCCCCAGGGCAGGAGATACGCAGTATTTT
abundance: -; j_gene: TRBJ1-4; v_gene: TRBV7-9; d_gene: -; CDR3aa: CASSINSANEKLFF; CDR3nt: TGTGCCAGCAGCATCAATTCGGCTAATGAAAAACTGTTTTTT
abundance: -; j_gene: TRBJ2-3; v_gene: TRBV19; d_gene: TRBD2; CDR3aa: CASSMGSGRAAGVTDTQYF; CDR3nt: TGTGCCAGTAGTATGGGTAGCGGGAGGGCCGCTGGAGTGACAGATACGCAGTATTTT
abundance: -; j_gene: TRBJ2-3; v_gene: TRBV30; d_gene: -; CDR3aa: CAWRKPGTQYF; CDR3nt: TGTGCCTGGCGAAAACCGGGAACGCAGTATTTT
abundance: once; j_gene: TRBJ2-5; v_gene: TRBV18; d_gene: -; CDR3aa: CASSPTTSGIETQYF; CDR3nt: TGTGCCAGCTCTCCTACCACATCAGGGATCGAGACCCAGTACTTC
abundance: -; j_gene: TRBJ2-2; v_gene: TRBV7-8; d_gene: -; CDR3aa: CASSRDGQNTGELFF; CDR3nt: TGTGCCAGCAGCCGAGATGGGCAGAACACCGGGGAGCTGTTTTTT
abundance: -; j_gene: TRBJ2-7; v_gene: TRBV28; d_gene: -; CDR3aa: CASSLLSGEQYF; CDR3nt: TGTGCCAGCAGTTTACTTAGCGGCGAGCAGTACTTC
abundance: -; j_gene: TRBJ1-1; v_gene: TRBV9; d_gene: -; CDR3aa: CASSVGTGTEAFF; CDR3nt: TGTGCCAGCAGCGTAGGCACGGGGACTGAAGCTTTCTTT
abundance: few; j_gene: TRBJ2-7; v_gene: TRBV28; d_gene: -; CDR3aa: CASRNSGVRSYEQYF; CDR3nt: TGTGCCAGCAGGAACTCAGGGGTTAGGTCCTACGAGCAGTACTTC
abundance: -; j_gene: TRBJ1-3; v_gene: TRBV10-1; d_gene: -; CDR3aa: CASSESGASGNTIYF; CDR3nt: TGCGCCAGCAGTGAGTCGGGGGCCTCTGGAAACACCATATATTTT
abundance: -; j_gene: TRBJ1-1; v_gene: TRBV30; d_gene: -; CDR3aa: CAWTLSGDTEAFF; CDR3nt: TGTGCCTGGACCTTGTCGGGTGACACTGAAGCTTTCTTT
abundance: -; j_gene: TRBJ2-1; v_gene: TRBV9; d_gene: -; CDR3aa: CASSVGVREFRNEQFF; CDR3nt: TGTGCCAGCAGCGTGGGGGTTCGGGAGTTCCGAAATGAGCAGTTCTTC
abundance: few; j_gene: TRBJ2-3; v_gene: TRBV10-3; d_gene: -; CDR3aa: CAIGEAGADTQYF; CDR3nt: TGTGCCATCGGGGAAGCCGGGGCAGATACGCAGTATTTT
abundance: -; j_gene: TRBJ2-7; v_gene: TRBV27; d_gene: TRBD1; CDR3aa: CASRRQGSYEQYF; CDR3nt: TGTGCCAGCAGGAGACAGGGATCCTACGAGCAGTACTTC
abundance: -; j_gene: TRBJ2-5; v_gene: TRBV6-5; d_gene: -; CDR3aa: CASSSLTVRETQYF; CDR3nt: TGTGCCAGCAGTTCGCTGACAGTTAGGGAGACCCAGTACTTC
abundance: few; j_gene: TRBJ1-6; v_gene: TRBV27; d_gene: -; CDR3aa: CASSLGRNNSPLHF; CDR3nt: TGTGCCAGCAGTTTGGGGCGGAATAATTCACCCCTCCACTTT
abundance: -; j_gene: TRBJ2-5; v_gene: TRBV5-6; d_gene: -; CDR3aa: CASSLVGQGDRETQYF; CDR3nt: TGTGCCAGCAGCTTGGTAGGGCAAGGGGATAGGGAGACCCAGTACTTC
abundance: -; j_gene: TRBJ1-1; v_gene: TRBV13; d_gene: TRBD1; CDR3aa: CASSLGQQNTEAFF; CDR3nt: TGTGCCAGCAGCTTGGGACAGCAGAACACTGAAGCTTTCTTT
abundance: once; j_gene: TRBJ2-2; v_gene: TRBV5-1; d_gene: TRBD1; CDR3aa: CASRPSGTVNTGELFF; CDR3nt: TGCGCCAGCCGGCCCTCCGGGACAGTTAACACCGGGGAGCTGTTTTTT
abundance: -; j_gene: TRBJ2-3; v_gene: TRBV29-1; d_gene: TRBD2; CDR3aa: CSVVQASGRTDTQYF; CDR3nt: TGCAGCGTTGTTCAGGCTAGCGGCCGCACAGATACGCAGTATTTT
abundance: -; j_gene: TRBJ2-3; v_gene: TRBV5-1; d_gene: -; CDR3aa: CASSRRTPGGDTQYF; CDR3nt: TGCGCCAGCAGCCGCCGGACCCCCGGGGGAGATACGCAGTATTTT
abundance: -; j_gene: TRBJ1-6; v_gene: TRBV7-9; d_gene: -; CDR3aa: CASSMDRPSPLHF; CDR3nt: TGTGCCAGCAGCATGGACAGACCTTCACCCCTCCACTTT
abundance: once; j_gene: TRBJ1-2; v_gene: TRBV7-9; d_gene: -; CDR3aa: CSSSPVLGASREDYGYTF; CDR3nt: TGTTCCAGCAGCCCGGTTTTAGGGGCGAGCAGGGAGGACTATGGCTACACCTTC
abundance: -; j_gene: TRBJ1-6; v_gene: TRBV28; d_gene: -; CDR3aa: CASSFRESTYNSPLHF; CDR3nt: TGTGCCAGCAGTTTCCGGGAATCGACCTATAATTCACCCCTCCACTTT
abundance: -; j_gene: TRBJ1-2; v_gene: TRBV6-1; d_gene: -; CDR3aa: CASSEERGLGYTF; CDR3nt: TGTGCCAGCAGTGAAGAGCGAGGACTTGGCTACACCTTC
abundance: -; j_gene: TRBJ2-6; v_gene: TRBV19; d_gene: -; CDR3aa: CASRVGWGANVLTF; CDR3nt: TGTGCCAGTCGTGTCGGGTGGGGGGCCAACGTCCTGACTTTC
abundance: -; j_gene: TRBJ2-1; v_gene: TRBV6-5; d_gene: TRBD2; CDR3aa: CASSSASGGTNEQFF; CDR3nt: TGTGCCAGCAGTTCAGCTAGCGGGGGTACCAATGAGCAGTTCTTC